The 20 T cell receptor beta chains in this list originate from one sample, sequenced in a study of control samples from healthy donors and cancer patients. Sequencing was performed with immunoSEQ multiplex PCR; in TCRdb, only in-frame clones are kept and a portion is missing. The sample records about 170,000 clones, 75% to 95% being singletons. Specimen: blood. The origin of the receptors is a woman between 40 and 50 years old in good health.

The chain uses TRBV15 and TRBJ2-1, with 9 positions matching TRBD2. The germline V gene encodes CDR1 LNHNV and CDR2 YYDKDF (reference sequence). V lost 3 bases to trimming and J lost 8 bases; unmatched junction nucleotides: 11. This CDR3 region has 16 residues. CDR3 sequence reads: CATSRLEAGGFDEQFF. CDR3 coding DNA: TGTGCCACCAGCAGGTTGGAAGCGGGGGGATTCGATGAGCAGTTCTTC. Drawing the rest from reference TRBV15 and TRBJ2-1, the complete variable domain is DAMVIQNPRYQVTQFGKPVTLSCSQTLNHNVMYWYQQKSSQAPKLLFHYYDKDFNNEADTPDNFQSRRPNTSFCFLDIRSPGLGDTAMYLCATSRLEAGGFDEQFFGPGTRLTVL.

This sequence joins TRBV3-1 (or the pseudogene TRBV3-2) and TRBJ2-5; no clear D gene. The CDR3 has 15 residues. V was clipped by 1 base and J by 5 bases, with 14 bases between them. Germline loops: CDR1 LGHDT, CDR2 YNNKEL (reference sequence). CDR3 in amino acids: CASSQVRLSRETQYF. CDR3 coding DNA: TGTGCCAGCAGCCAAGTGAGGCTCTCCAGGGAGACCCAGTACTTC.

The chain's CDR3 is CASSPLAGFNEQFF. The CDR3 DNA follows: TGTGCCAGCAGCCCACTAGCGGGGTTCAATGAGCAGTTCTTC. The chain joins TRBV7-6 to TRBJ2-1, with 10 bases matching TRBD2. The junction had 4 bases not matched to a gene; V was cut back by 5 bases and J by 6 bases. The CDR3 loop spans 14 amino acids. CDR1 is SGHVS and CDR2 is FNYEAQ in the germline V gene.

The V call is TRBV5-6, the J call TRBJ1-1; D call uncertain. Germline values: CDR1 SGHDT, CDR2 YYEEEE. Trimming pared 4 bases from V and 2 bases from J, leaving 9 bases between. CDR3 length equals 13 residues. The CDR3 nucleotides read TGTGCCAGCAGCCTGGGAACTAACACTGAAGCTTTCTTT. Amino acids: CASSLGTNTEAFF.

The rearrangement uses TRBV19 and TRBJ2-7; a weak D match, TRBD2 (5 bases). With 3 bases removed from V and 0 bases from J, the gap between germline ends came to 9 bases. The CDR3 loop spans 14 amino acids. Germline V CDR1 and CDR2: LNHDA, SQIVND (reference sequence). The CDR3 here is CASSIQRSSYEQYF. Here the CDR3 DNA reads TGTGCCAGTAGTATCCAGCGGAGCTCCTACGAGCAGTACTTC.

This sequence joins TRBV10-3 and TRBJ1-2, with 7 nucleotides matching TRBD1. The length of the CDR3 is 15 residues. Germline V lookup: CDR1 ENHRY, CDR2 SYGVKD. J gave up 0 bases and V 10 bases, and 11 bases lay outside the gene matches. The CDR3: CATLYSRGSNYGYTF. Written as DNA, the CDR3 is TGTGCCACCTTATACTCCAGGGGGTCTAACTATGGCTACACCTTC.

V is TRBV18 and J is TRBJ2-3; maybe TRBD2 (6 bases). Germline CDR1 and CDR2: KGHSH and LQKENI. This CDR3 region has 14 residues. Trimming took off 4 bases at V and 2 bases at J, with 10 bases between the two ends. CDR3 nucleotide sequence: TGTGCCAGCTCACTCGGGGGTGACACAGATACGCAGTATTTT. It codes for CASSLGGDTDTQYF.

DNA for the CDR3: TGCGCCAGCAGCCCGTCGCGGGGGCGATCGGGTTACACCTTC. Its translation: CASSPSRGRSGYTF. The genes are TRBV5-1 and TRBJ1-2; a weak D match, TRBD1 (6 bases). CDR3 length equals 14 residues. CDR1 and CDR2 (germline): SGHRS, YFSETQ. The V end lost 4 bases, the J end lost 11 bases, and 21 bases lay between the germline ends.

This clone is labeled as medium-sized (0.01 to 0.1%). The V and J genes are TRBV19 and TRBJ1-1; D is unresolved. V was trimmed by 6 bases and J by 3 bases, leaving 14 bases between them. The CDR3 runs to 14 residues. Germline loops: CDR1 LNHDA, CDR2 SQIVND (reference sequence). This CDR3 reads CASRAITADTEAFF. The CDR3 DNA reads TGTGCCAGTAGGGCGATTACAGCGGACACTGAAGCTTTCTTT.

The CDR3, as DNA: TGTGCCAGCAGTTTATCCGCCTCTGGAAACACCATATATTTT. Translation gives CASSLSASGNTIYF. The V call is TRBV27, the J call TRBJ1-3; D ambiguous. Germline CDR1 is MNHEY and CDR2 is SMNVEV (reference sequence). This CDR3 has 14 amino acids. V dropped 0 bases and J dropped 0 bases, with 3 bases sitting between them.

The chain recombines TRBV7-9 with TRBJ1-4, with D tentatively TRBD1 (6 bases). Germline V gene lookup returns CDR1 SEHNR and CDR2 FQNEAQ (reference sequence). This CDR3 has 14 amino acids. With 4 bases removed from V and 4 bases from J, the gap between germline ends came to 10 bases. For the CDR3, the DNA is TGTGCCAGCAGCTCCGGGACAAGTAATGAAAAACTGTTTTTT. Translated, it gives CASSSGTSNEKLFF.

The genes are TRBV5-1 and TRBJ2-6; D is unresolved. Trimming left V 0 bases short and J 0 bases short, with 1 base between. The germline gives CDR1 SGHRS, CDR2 YFSETQ. The CDR3 runs 14 residues. The chain's CDR3 is CASSLDSGANVLTF. For the CDR3, the DNA is TGCGCCAGCAGCTTGGACTCTGGGGCCAACGTCCTGACTTTC.

The chain uses TRBV2 and TRBJ2-3; the D gene could be TRBD1 or TRBD2 (7 bases each). The CDR3 is made up of 15 amino acids. CDR1 SNHLY and CDR2 FYNNEI come from the germline V gene. V lost 5 bases and J 3 bases, leaving 15 bases between the germline ends. This chain's CDR3 is CASSSRQGGTDTQYF. In DNA, the CDR3 is TGTGCCAGCAGTTCCAGACAGGGAGGGACAGATACGCAGTATTTT.

CDR3 sequence: CASSDASSGFGELFF. Written as DNA, the CDR3 is TGTGCCAGCAGTGATGCGTCTAGCGGGTTCGGGGAGCTGTTTTTT. The chain carries TRBV2 and TRBJ2-2; TRBD2 agrees at 8 bases. V lost 3 bases and J lost 7; bases outside the gene matches: 7. CDR1 is SNHLY, CDR2 FYNNEI, per germline. This CDR3 comprises 15 residues.

The genes are TRBV12-1 and TRBJ1-1. TRBV12-1 counts as a pseudogene. The CDR3 runs 15 residues. Written as DNA, the CDR3 is TGTGCCAGCAGCTTTAAGGCCAGATCGAACACTGAAGCTTTCTTT. Its translation is CASSFKARSNTEAFF.

The V and J genes are TRBV14 and TRBJ1-2, with D unresolved. The CDR3 has 12 amino acids. CDR1 and CDR2 from the germline V gene are SGHDN and FVKESK. Between the trimmed V and J ends, which lost 1 base and 1 base, there was a span of 1 base. The CDR3 nucleotides read TGTGCCAGCAGCCAAGTTAACTATGGCTACACCTTC. Translating gives CASSQVNYGYTF.

The chain recombines TRBV7-6 with TRBJ2-5; TRBD1 aligns across 9 bases. The trim removed 5 bases at V and 5 bases at J, leaving 12 bases unmatched. Germline V CDR1 and CDR2: SGHVS, FNYEAQ. CDR3 length: 16 amino acids. The DNA for the CDR3 is TGTGCCAGCAGCCAGGAAATGGGACAGGGCGGCGAGACCCAGTACTTC. Protein product: CASSQEMGQGGETQYF.

The V call is TRBV29-1, the J call TRBJ2-5, with TRBD2 matching over 8 bases. The CDR3 length is 14 residues. Germline V lookup: CDR1 SQVTM, CDR2 ANQGSEA. V lost 7 bases, J lost 1 base, and 8 bases stayed unmatched. The CDR3 sequence: CSAEARGGQETQYF. CDR3 nucleotides: TGCAGCGCCGAAGCACGGGGGGGCCAAGAGACCCAGTACTTC. Together with reference TRBV29-1 and TRBJ2-5, the CDR3 gives the full variable domain: SAVISQKPSRDICQRGTSLTIQCQVDSQVTMMFWYRQQPGQSLTLIATANQGSEATYESGFVIDKFPISRPNLTFSTLTVSNMSPEDSSIYLCSAEARGGQETQYFGPGTRLLVL.

The chain uses TRBV12-3 or TRBV12-4 and TRBJ1-4; D unresolved. Deletions cut 6 bases from V and 6 bases from J, with 11 bases between. The CDR3 is 13 residues long. The CDR3 bases are TGTGCCAGCAGGCCCCGAGCCCATGAAAAACTGTTTTTT. As protein: CASRPRAHEKLFF.

The CDR3: CASSLVGGNAKNIQYF. The CDR3 nucleotides are TGTGCCAGCAGCTTAGTTGGGGGTAATGCCAAAAACATTCAGTACTTC. The chain recombines TRBV7-9 with TRBJ2-4; perhaps D is TRBD1 or TRBD2 (5 bases each). Germline-derived CDR1 and CDR2 are SEHNR and FQNEAQ (reference sequence). This CDR3 is 16 amino acids long. Trimming shortened V by 1 base and J by 1 base, and 11 bases separated the two germline ends. The full variable domain, its missing parts supplied by reference TRBV7-9 and TRBJ2-4, is DTGVSQNPRHKITKRGQNVTFRCDPISEHNRLYWYRQTLGQGPEFLTYFQNEAQLEKSRLLSDRFSAERPKGSFSTLEIQRTEQGDSAMYLCASSLVGGNAKNIQYFGAGTRLSVL.